The rows below give T cell receptor beta chains drawn from one sample of a study of shared clonotypes between healthy human individuals. Clones were read by immunoSEQ multiplex PCR, and TCRdb kept only the in-frame ones, dropping some. The sample shows millions of clones, 90% to 95% of them seen only once. Sequencing was performed on naive CD4+ T cells sorted from blood. The receptors stem from a man between 18 and 35 years old in good health. Both conserved end residues are part of each CDR3. D genes are given only for firm matches. Only part of the rows carry a size: once, few, many, or a class if the clone is expanded.

TRBV25-1	TRBJ2-5	NA	NA	TGTGCCAGCGGTCCCGGGCAGGGACCCGGAGAGACCCAGTACTTC	CASGPGQGPGETQYF
TRBV6-5	TRBJ1-1	NA	few	TGTGCCAGCAGTTACCCCGGGGGGGCCACTGAAGCTTTCTTT	CASSYPGGATEAFF
TRBV6-5	TRBJ2-7	NA	NA	TGTGCCAGCAGGCGGGACAACTCCTACGAGCAGTACTTC	CASRRDNSYEQYF
TRBV27	TRBJ2-7	NA	NA	TGTGCCAGCAGTTTATCATCTGGGAACTACGAGCAGTACTTC	CASSLSSGNYEQYF
TRBV29-1	TRBJ1-4	NA	once	TGCAGCGCACAGGACAGTCGTAATGAAAAACTGTTTTTT	CSAQDSRNEKLFF
TRBV7-8	TRBJ1-1	TRBD1	NA	TGTGCCAGCAGCTTAGCTCCCCAGGGGGTGAACACTGAAGCTTTCTTT	CASSLAPQGVNTEAFF
TRBV11-2	TRBJ2-7	NA	NA	TGTGCCAGCAGCATTAGGACAGACGCAAACGAGCAGTACTTC	CASSIRTDANEQYF
TRBV5-1	TRBJ1-5	NA	NA	TGCGCCAGCAGCTTGGCCGGGGGGGCTGAACAGCCCCAGCATTTT	CASSLAGGAEQPQHF
TRBV9	TRBJ2-1	TRBD2	NA	TGTGCCAGCAGCGCGGTGGGACTAGCGGGGGCAAACTACAATGAGCAGTTCTTC	CASSAVGLAGANYNEQFF
TRBV5-4	TRBJ2-1	TRBD2	NA	TGTGCCAGCAGCTTGGATCGCGGGGGGGGCTCCTACAATGAGCAGTTCTTC	CASSLDRGGGSYNEQFF
TRBV10-2	TRBJ2-1	TRBD2	NA	TGCGCCAGCAGTTCTAGCGGGATCGGAATGAGGCAGTTCTTC	CASSSSGIGMRQFF
TRBV7-2	TRBJ2-1	NA	NA	TGTGCCAGCAGTTACCACAATGAGCAGTTCTTC	CASSYHNEQFF
TRBV5-4	TRBJ1-3	NA	NA	TGTGCCAGCAGCACTTCGTTGATATCTGGAAACACCATATATTTT	CASSTSLISGNTIYF
TRBV11-3	TRBJ2-1	NA	NA	TGTGCCAGCAGTTATAATGGGGGCGGGAGCAACTACAATGAGCAGTTCTTC	CASSYNGGGSNYNEQFF
TRBV19	TRBJ2-3	NA	NA	TGTGCCAAGAAGGCGGAGGGGATCACAGATACGCAGTATTTT	CAKKAEGITDTQYF
TRBV28	TRBJ2-7	TRBD2	NA	TGTGCCAGCAGTTTAGCGGGGGTGAATTCGGGAGAGCAGTACTTC	CASSLAGVNSGEQYF
TRBV4-1	TRBJ2-1	TRBD2	once	TGCGCCAGCAGCCAAGGGGGACTAGCGTCCTACAATGAGCAGTTCTTC	CASSQGGLASYNEQFF
TRBV6-1	TRBJ1-3	TRBD1	NA	TGTGCCAGCAGTGAAGCTACGGGGACAGGGAGCCGAAACACCATATATTTT	CASSEATGTGSRNTIYF
TRBV11-2	TRBJ2-7	NA	NA	TGTGCCAGCAGCGCCGGGACAAATACGGGGGAGCAGTACTTC	CASSAGTNTGEQYF
TRBV5-1	TRBJ1-1	NA	NA	TGCGCCAGCAGCTTGAACCAGCCGGGATGGACTGAAGCTTTCTTT	CASSLNQPGWTEAFF
TRBV10-3	TRBJ1-1	NA	few	TGTGCCATCAGTGAGGGCGGTGAAGCTTTCTTT	CAISEGGEAFF
TRBV27	TRBJ1-5	NA	once	TGTGCCAGCAGCCGACAGTATAGCAATCAGCCCCAGCATTTT	CASSRQYSNQPQHF
TRBV11-2	TRBJ2-3	NA	NA	TGTGCCAGCAGCGCCTCAGGGACAGATACGCAGTATTTT	CASSASGTDTQYF
TRBV25-1	TRBJ1-4	NA	NA	TGTGCCAGCAGTGAATCAGGATACGAAAAACTGTTTTTT	CASSESGYEKLFF
TRBV7-9	TRBJ2-7	TRBD2	NA	TGTGCCAGCAGCTTTCTAGCGGGGGGCTCCTACGAGCAGTACTTC	CASSFLAGGSYEQYF
TRBV18	TRBJ2-7	TRBD1	NA	TGTGCCAGCTCACGGGCAGGGGGAGAGCAGTACTTC	CASSRAGGEQYF
TRBV6-1	TRBJ2-1	TRBD2	NA	TGTGCCAGCAGCGTAACTAGCGGGCCATACAATGAGCAGTTCTTC	CASSVTSGPYNEQFF
TRBV5-4	TRBJ2-7	TRBD1	NA	TGTGCCAGCAGCCTCGACAGGGGCGAGCAGTACTTC	CASSLDRGEQYF
TRBV18	TRBJ2-5	NA	NA	TGTGCCAGCTCACCACGGGCAGGCAAAGAGACCCAGTACTTC	CASSPRAGKETQYF
TRBV6-5	TRBJ1-6	TRBD1	NA	TGTGCCAGCAGTTACGGGACAGATAATTCACCCCTCCACTTT	CASSYGTDNSPLHF
TRBV2	TRBJ1-5	NA	NA	TGTGCCAGCAGTGAAAGGAGGGAAAATCAGCCCCAGCATTTT	CASSERRENQPQHF
TRBV7-9	TRBJ2-3	TRBD2	NA	TGTGCCAGCACCTTTAACGAGGGAGGGGCAGATACGCAGTATTTT	CASTFNEGGADTQYF
TRBV29-1	TRBJ2-1	TRBD2	once	TGCAGCGCAGGAGCGGGGGGGATATACAATGAGCAGTTCTTC	CSAGAGGIYNEQFF
TRBV7-6	TRBJ1-6	NA	few	TGTGCCAGCACCAGGGACCGAAATTCACCCCTCCACTTT	CASTRDRNSPLHF
TRBV19	TRBJ1-4	NA	NA	TGTGCCAGTAGTATTACAGGAGTGAATGAAAAACTGTTTTTT	CASSITGVNEKLFF
TRBV12-5	TRBJ2-1	NA	NA	TGTGCTAGTGGTTTGGATAGCGGCTCCTACAATGAGCAGTTCTTC	CASGLDSGSYNEQFF
TRBV4-3	TRBJ2-2	TRBD2	NA	TGCGCCAGCAGCCAAGCTCCCCTTGCTAGCGGGAGGGCTCCCGGGGAGCTGTTTTTT	CASSQAPLASGRAPGELFF
TRBV10-3	TRBJ2-3	TRBD2	NA	TGTGCCATCAGTGGGGGCGGGGGAAGCACAGATACGCAGTATTTT	CAISGGGGSTDTQYF
TRBV4-3	TRBJ2-7	TRBD2	NA	TGCGCCAGCAGCCAAGAACGGCTAGCGGCTACCTACGAGCAGTACTTC	CASSQERLAATYEQYF
TRBV9	TRBJ1-4	NA	NA	TGTGCCAGCAGCGGCAGTTATCCTAATGAAAAACTGTTTTTT	CASSGSYPNEKLFF
TRBV30	TRBJ1-4	NA	few	TGTGCCTGGAGTGTGAGGGAAAAACTGTTTTTT	CAWSVREKLFF
TRBV9	TRBJ2-3	TRBD1	NA	TGTGCCAGCAGCCAAAAAGGGGACAGTTTTAACACAGATACGCAGTATTTT	CASSQKGDSFNTDTQYF
TRBV27	TRBJ1-1	NA	once	TGTGCCAGCACCCCATCGGGAGAGTTGAACACTGAAGCTTTCTTT	CASTPSGELNTEAFF